This T cell receptor (beta chain) was recorded in a study of shared clonotypes between healthy human individuals. Study in general: There were three CD4 naive, three CD4 memory, two CD8 naive and one CD8 memory plates per donor. Study-wide findings and caveats: The diversity represented, both genetic and in exposure history, was limited by few donors.

The V gene's germline CDR1 is MNHEY and CDR2 SMNVEV (reference sequence). J was trimmed by 4 bases and V by 6 bases; bases with no gene match: 3. This CDR3 spans 14 amino acids. The donors, healthy adults who were HIV-negative, had experienced no recent acute infections or vaccinations. Adults of Caucasian background living in Nashville, Tennessee made up all donors. On this clone itself: What it binds is unknown.

Sequenced by immunoSEQ multiplex PCR; TCRdb stores in-frame clones only, minus some. Here the sample spans approximately 640,000 clones, around 90% being singletons. The sample was memory CD8+ T cells from PBMCs. The subset here: CD45RO+ cells pooled with CCR7-negative TemRA cells. The TCR originated in a man younger than 35 in good health. Some clones in this sample may be carry-over from other donors' samples. The chain has TRBV27 and TRBJ2-1, with TRBD2 matching 10 bases. The CDR3 here is CASRKREGYNEQFF. The CDR3 coding sequence is TGTGCCAGCAGAAAGCGGGAGGGTTACAATGAGCAGTTCTTC.